This entry lists 29 T cell receptor beta chains sequenced from one sample in a study of blood T cell repertoires in COVID-19. Sequencing was performed with immunoSEQ multiplex PCR; in TCRdb, only in-frame clones are kept and a portion is missing. This sample has a few hundred thousand clones, with more than 85% found just once. Sequenced material: peripheral blood. The receptors derive from a person under 35 with COVID-19, enrolled during active disease.

The chain carries TRBV25-1 and TRBJ2-7; weak D call: TRBD2 (5 bases). Trimming stripped 4 bases from V and 0 bases from J, with 10 bases between. Per the germline V gene, CDR1 is MGHDK and CDR2 is SYGVNS. The CDR3 extends over 14 amino acids. In nucleotides, the CDR3 is TGTGCCAGCAGTGTCGGACTTAGCTCCTACGAGCAGTACTTC. Protein sequence: CASSVGLSSYEQYF.

Here the CDR3 DNA reads TGTGCCAGCATGCGGGATATGGCCTACGAGCAGTACTTC. Amino acid sequence: CASMRDMAYEQYF. The V gene is TRBV6-5, the J gene TRBJ2-7, with D possibly matching TRBD2 (6 bases). V lost 7 bases, J lost 2 bases, and 12 bases lay in between. Germline V gives CDR1 MNHEY, CDR2 SVGAGI. This CDR3 is built from 13 residues.

This chain uses TRBV28 with TRBJ2-7; D gene uncertain. Trimming shortened V by 9 bases and J by 0 bases, and 15 bases separated the two germline ends. CDR3 size: 14 residues. Germline values: CDR1 MDHEN, CDR2 SYDVKM. The CDR3 bases are TGTGCCAGTAGACTTGGAACCCACTCCTACGAGCAGTACTTC. Residues: CASRLGTHSYEQYF.

This clone was recorded a few times. Other DNA sequences in this sample translate to the same CDR3. J is TRBJ2-3 and V is TRBV6-1; TRBD2 matches at 10 bases. Germline V gives CDR1 MNHNS, CDR2 SASEGT. The CDR3 covers 15 residues. V dropped 0 bases and J dropped 4; count of bases not matched to a gene: 1. The CDR3 sequence is CASSEAAGGPDTQYF. CDR3 DNA: TGTGCCAGCAGTGAAGCAGCGGGAGGGCCAGATACGCAGTATTTT.

V and J are TRBV7-3 and TRBJ2-2; D not certain. The CDR3 loop spans 13 amino acids. In germline, CDR1 is SGHTA, CDR2 FQGTGA. V lost 4 bases to trimming and J lost 6 bases, with 9 bases between them. The CDR3 DNA sequence: TGTGCCAGCAGCTCGCGTCCGGCCGGGGAGCTGTTTTTT. It translates to CASSSRPAGELFF. Full variable domain (remainder filled in from reference TRBV7-3 and TRBJ2-2): GAGVSQTPSNKVTEKGKYVELRCDPISGHTALYWYRQSLGQGPEFLIYFQGTGAADDSGLPNDRFFAVRPEGSVSTLKIQRTERGDSAVYLCASSSRPAGELFFGEGSRLTVL.

V is TRBV9 and J is TRBJ2-7; 8 bases align to TRBD2. J gave up 4 bases and V 0 bases, and 6 bases lay outside the gene matches. The CDR3 extends over 15 amino acids. Germline V gives CDR1 SGDLS, CDR2 YYNGEE. Here the CDR3 DNA reads TGTGCCAGCAGCGTAGGCAGTAGCGGGGCTTACGAGCAGTACTTC. It codes for CASSVGSSGAYEQYF.

V gene TRBV19 combines with J gene TRBJ2-1, with D possibly matching TRBD1 (5 bases). Trimming pared 3 bases from V and 1 base from J, leaving 7 bases between. The V gene's germline CDR1 is LNHDA and CDR2 SQIVND (reference sequence). This CDR3 region has 14 residues. The CDR3 bases are TGTGCCAGTAGTATTTCAGGGTCCTACAATGAGCAGTTCTTC. This codes for CASSISGSYNEQFF.

V is TRBV15 and J is TRBJ1-4; 7 positions agree with TRBD1. The V gene's germline CDR1 is LNHNV and CDR2 YYDKDF (reference sequence). The CDR3 is made up of 16 amino acids. Trimming took 0 bases from V and 13 from J; bases not matched to a gene: 14. This chain's CDR3 is CATSRDLGDSQKGLFF. The CDR3 DNA follows: TGTGCCACCAGCAGAGATCTCGGGGACAGTCAGAAAGGACTGTTTTTT. The full variable domain, in which reference TRBV15 and TRBJ1-4 provide the parts outside the CDR3, is DAMVIQNPRYQVTQFGKPVTLSCSQTLNHNVMYWYQQKSSQAPKLLFHYYDKDFNNEADTPDNFQSRRPNTSFCFLDIRSPGLGDTAMYLCATSRDLGDSQKGLFFGSGTQLSVL.

The chain joins TRBV27 to TRBJ2-1, with D perhaps TRBD1 (5 bases). Trimming cost V 5 bases and J 0 bases, with 11 bases left between them. There are 15 residues in the CDR3. The germline V gene has CDR1 MNHEY and CDR2 SMNVEV (reference sequence). The CDR3 reads CASSDSLSSYNEQFF. The CDR3 region has the DNA TGTGCCAGCAGTGACAGCTTGAGCTCCTACAATGAGCAGTTCTTC.

The chain's CDR3 is CATSRGRTGTDTQYF. The CDR3 nucleotides are TGTGCCACCAGCAGAGGGAGGACAGGGACAGATACGCAGTATTTT. The V and J genes are TRBV15 and TRBJ2-3, with 8 bases that match TRBD1. The ends lost 1 base at V and 3 bases at J; junction bases unmatched: 3. The germline V gene has CDR1 LNHNV and CDR2 YYDKDF (reference sequence). The CDR3 length is 15 residues.

The chain joins TRBV9 to TRBJ2-1, with TRBD1 matching 7 bases. This CDR3 comprises 14 residues. After removal of 6 bases from V and 7 bases from J, the junction contained 10 bases not matched to a gene. Germline CDR1 SGDLS, CDR2 YYNGEE. CDR3 residues: CASTRDSGYNEQFF. The CDR3 nucleotides read TGTGCCAGCACCCGGGACAGCGGATATAATGAGCAGTTCTTC.

The rearrangement joins TRBV5-6 to TRBJ1-3; D possibly corresponds to TRBD1 (6 bases). With 7 bases removed from V and 1 base from J, the gap between germline ends came to 9 bases. CDR3 length: 13 residues. Germline V lookup: CDR1 SGHDT, CDR2 YYEEEE. Here the CDR3 reads CASRTASGNTIYF. The CDR3 DNA sequence: TGTGCCAGCCGGACAGCTTCTGGAAACACCATATATTTT.

The V call is TRBV4-2, the J call TRBJ1-5; no firm D call. This CDR3 is built from 14 residues. Germline lookup yields CDR1 LGHNA and CDR2 YNFKEQ. The germline V and J ends were trimmed by 1 base and 1 base, with 5 bases remaining between them. The CDR3 coding sequence is TGTGCCAGCAGCCAAGTTCTGAGCAATCAGCCCCAGCATTTT. Its translation is CASSQVLSNQPQHF.

The chain couples TRBV24-1 to TRBJ1-1; D not resolved. Germline V gene sequence: CDR1 KGHDR, CDR2 SFDVKD. This CDR3 spans 21 amino acids. V lost 9 bases to trimming and J lost 2 bases, with 36 bases between them. The CDR3 loop reads CATLHLNDLRPEGPTNTEAFF. CDR3 DNA: TGTGCCACCTTACACCTTAATGATTTGCGGCCAGAAGGTCCTACCAACACTGAAGCTTTCTTT.

V gene TRBV7-8 combines with J gene TRBJ2-7, with a possible D match to TRBD2 (5 bases). Trimming removed 5 bases at V and 2 bases at J, with 16 bases between. The CDR3 length is 15 residues. The germline gives CDR1 SGHVS, CDR2 FQNEAQ. The CDR3 bases are TGTGCCAGCAGCCCTACTAGAAACGGGGCCTACGAGCAGTACTTC. Translated: CASSPTRNGAYEQYF.

The chain links TRBV19 to TRBJ1-4; TRBD1 agrees at 8 bases. V lost 5 bases and J lost 4; bases outside the gene matches: 6. There are 15 residues in the CDR3. Germline CDR1 LNHDA, CDR2 SQIVND (reference sequence). The chain's CDR3 is CASSLPDRVNEKLFF. CDR3 coding DNA: TGTGCCAGTAGTCTACCGGACAGGGTTAATGAAAAACTGTTTTTT.

The chain combines TRBV9 with TRBJ2-2; 7 nucleotides match TRBD1. Germline CDR1 reads SGDLS; CDR2 reads YYNGEE. Trimming at V came to 4 bases and at J to 0 bases, leaving 9 bases not matched to a gene. The CDR3 spans 17 residues. This CDR3 reads CASSTPSGTANTGELFF. The CDR3 DNA sequence: TGTGCCAGCAGCACCCCGTCCGGGACAGCGAACACCGGGGAGCTGTTTTTT.

The gene calls are TRBV5-6 and TRBJ2-5, with D unclear. This CDR3 spans 16 amino acids. From germline, CDR1 is SGHDT and CDR2 YYEEEE. With 0 bases removed from V and 5 bases from J, the gap between germline ends came to 17 bases. This chain's CDR3 is CASSLVWASDLETQYF. CDR3 coding DNA: TGTGCCAGCAGCTTGGTTTGGGCATCGGATCTGGAGACCCAGTACTTC.

This rearrangement joins TRBV2 to TRBJ2-7, with D maybe TRBD1 (6 bases). CDR1 and CDR2 from the germline V gene are SNHLY and FYNNEI. The CDR3 is 12 amino acids. The germline V and J ends were trimmed by 6 bases and 4 bases, with 10 bases remaining between them. CDR3 protein: CASSGTLYEQYF. CDR3 coding DNA: TGTGCCAGCAGCGGGACACTGTACGAGCAGTACTTC.

The chain has TRBV2 and TRBJ1-2; TRBD1 aligns across 11 bases. J gave up 4 bases and V 6 bases, and 16 bases lay outside the gene matches. CDR1 is SNHLY, CDR2 FYNNEI, per germline. This CDR3 comprises 18 residues. The CDR3 protein is CASRTGQGAGPFLYGYTF. In DNA form, the CDR3 reads TGTGCCAGCAGAACCGGACAGGGGGCTGGTCCGTTCCTCTATGGCTACACCTTC.

The rearrangement links TRBV28 to TRBJ2-5, with no clear D. The CDR3 loop spans 14 amino acids. V lost 6 bases to trimming and J lost 4 bases, with 15 bases between them. From germline, CDR1 is MDHEN and CDR2 SYDVKM. Here the CDR3 DNA reads TGTGCCAGCAGACGCGCCGTATCGGGAGAGACCCAGTACTTC. It encodes CASRRAVSGETQYF.

The chain employs TRBV30 and TRBJ1-6; the match to TRBD1 covers 7 bases. The V and J ends lost 4 bases and 8 bases, in that order; junction bases with no gene match: 5. Looked up from germline, CDR1 is GTSNPN and CDR2 is SVGIG (reference sequence). CDR3 length: 13 residues. CDR3 sequence (DNA): TGTGCCTGGAACTCCCAGGGGGATTCACCCCTCCACTTT. Its protein product is CAWNSQGDSPLHF.

The chain combines TRBV10-3 with TRBJ2-1; TRBD2 agrees at 8 bases. This CDR3 has 14 amino acids. In germline, CDR1 is ENHRY, CDR2 SYGVKD. With V trimmed by 7 bases and J by 8 bases, 10 bases remained unmatched. In nucleotides, the CDR3 is TGTGCCATCAAAGGTGAGGCGGGAGGAGATGAGCAGTTCTTC. It codes for CAIKGEAGGDEQFF.

The chain is built from TRBV28 and TRBJ2-3, with D possibly matching TRBD1 (6 bases). Trimming shortened V by 3 bases and J by 0 bases, and 19 bases separated the two germline ends. This CDR3 contains 18 residues. Germline V CDR1 and CDR2: MDHEN, SYDVKM. CDR3 residues: CASSFFQRQDPSTDTQYF. In DNA, the CDR3 is TGTGCCAGCAGTTTTTTCCAGCGACAGGACCCTAGCACAGATACGCAGTATTTT.

CDR3 in DNA: TGTGCCAGCAGTCCAACCCTGTCTAGCGGGAGTGCGCGTGAGCAGTTCTTC. Protein: CASSPTLSSGSAREQFF. The chain couples TRBV6-2 or TRBV6-3 to TRBJ2-1; 10 positions match TRBD2. The germline CDR1 and CDR2 sequences are MNHEY and SVGEGT. This CDR3 region has 17 residues. V was pared by 5 bases and J by 9 bases, with 16 bases of the junction left unmatched.

This chain connects TRBV5-4 to TRBJ2-3; D call uncertain. CDR1 SGHNT and CDR2 YYREEE come from the germline V gene (reference sequence). Trimming took off 4 bases at V and 0 bases at J, with 6 bases between the two ends. The CDR3 loop spans 13 amino acids. The CDR3 DNA sequence: TGTGCCAGCAGCGAGCGCAGCACAGATACGCAGTATTTT. Its protein is CASSERSTDTQYF.

This clone was counted once. This chain joins TRBV9 and TRBJ2-7, with TRBD2 identical over 10 bases. After removal of 4 bases from V and 0 bases from J, the junction contained 4 bases not matched to a gene. CDR3 length: 15 amino acids. The V gene's germline CDR1 is SGDLS and CDR2 YYNGEE. The CDR3 spells CASSIASGSSYEQYF. CDR3 in DNA: TGTGCCAGCAGCATCGCTAGCGGGAGCTCCTACGAGCAGTACTTC. Full variable domain (missing parts from reference TRBV9 and TRBJ2-7): DSGVTQTPKHLITATGQRVTLRCSPRSGDLSVYWYQQSLDQGLQFLIQYYNGEERAKGNILERFSAQQFPDLHSELNLSSLELGDSALYFCASSIASGSSYEQYFGPGTRLTVT.

The gene calls are TRBV9 and TRBJ2-1; TRBD2 agrees at 7 bases. CDR1 is SGDLS, CDR2 YYNGEE, per germline. CDR3 length equals 16 residues. The ends lost 0 bases at V and 3 bases at J; junction bases unmatched: 6. The CDR3 region has the DNA TGTGCCAGCAGCGTAGGGGGCGGGAGCCTCTACAATGAGCAGTTCTTC. This gives the protein CASSVGGGSLYNEQFF.

This clone has just one count. The V call is TRBV10-3, the J call TRBJ2-2; the match to TRBD2 covers 9 bases. The CDR3 is 16 amino acids. With V trimmed by 4 bases and J by 8 bases, 11 bases remained unmatched. Germline loops: CDR1 ENHRY, CDR2 SYGVKD. CDR3 nucleotides: TGTGCCATCAGTGTATCGGATAGCGGGAGTGCGGGGGAGCTGTTTTTT. As protein: CAISVSDSGSAGELFF.